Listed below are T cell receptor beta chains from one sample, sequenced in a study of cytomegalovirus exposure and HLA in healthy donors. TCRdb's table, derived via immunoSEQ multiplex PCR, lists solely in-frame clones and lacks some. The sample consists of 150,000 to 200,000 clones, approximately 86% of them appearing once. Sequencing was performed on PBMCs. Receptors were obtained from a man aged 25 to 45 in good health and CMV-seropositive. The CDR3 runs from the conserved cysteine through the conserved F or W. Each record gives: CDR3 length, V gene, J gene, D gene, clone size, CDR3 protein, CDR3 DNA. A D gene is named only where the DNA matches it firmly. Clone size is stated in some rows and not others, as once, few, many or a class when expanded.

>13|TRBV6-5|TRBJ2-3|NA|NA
CASSPGHTDTQYF
TGTGCCAGCAGCCCGGGACACACAGATACGCAGTATTTT
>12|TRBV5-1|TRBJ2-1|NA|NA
CASSLELYEQFF
TGCGCCAGCAGCTTGGAACTCTATGAGCAGTTCTTC
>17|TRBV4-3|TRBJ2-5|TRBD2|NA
CASSQDWLAGGQETQYF
TGCGCCAGCAGCCAAGATTGGCTAGCGGGGGGGCAAGAGACCCAGTACTTC
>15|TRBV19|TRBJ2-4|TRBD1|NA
CASSTTGADKNIQYF
TGTGCCAGTAGTACTACAGGGGCTGACAAAAACATTCAGTACTTC
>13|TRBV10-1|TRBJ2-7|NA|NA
CASTSRMSHEQYF
TGCGCCAGCACCTCCAGGATGAGCCACGAGCAGTACTTC
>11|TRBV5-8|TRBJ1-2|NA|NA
CASSRVYGYTF
TGTGCCAGCAGCCGAGTCTATGGCTACACCTTC
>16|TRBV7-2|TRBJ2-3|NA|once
CASSLGPGGGTDTQYF
TGTGCCAGCAGCTTAGGCCCAGGAGGCGGCACAGATACGCAGTATTTT
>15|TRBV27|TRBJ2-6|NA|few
CASSLSGTGANVLTF
TGTGCCAGCAGTTTGTCCGGGACTGGGGCCAACGTCCTGACTTTC
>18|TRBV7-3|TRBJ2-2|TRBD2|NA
CASSRPGTSGGAAGELFF
TGTGCCAGCAGCCGTCCCGGGACTAGCGGGGGGGCCGCCGGGGAGCTGTTTTTT
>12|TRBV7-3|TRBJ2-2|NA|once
CASSFNQEELFF
TGTGCCAGCAGCTTTAACCAGGAGGAGCTGTTTTTT
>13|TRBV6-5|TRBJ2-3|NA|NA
CASSPRGADTQYF
TGTGCCAGCAGTCCACGGGGAGCAGATACGCAGTATTTT
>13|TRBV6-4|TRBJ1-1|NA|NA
CASSRTADTEAFF
TGTGCCAGCAGTCGGACAGCTGACACTGAAGCTTTCTTT
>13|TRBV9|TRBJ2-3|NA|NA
CASSVLSTDTQYF
TGTGCCAGCAGCGTCCTAAGCACAGATACGCAGTATTTT
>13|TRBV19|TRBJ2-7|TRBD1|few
CASTPGTGSEQYF
TGTGCCAGTACCCCCGGGACAGGGAGCGAGCAGTACTTC
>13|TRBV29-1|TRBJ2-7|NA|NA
CSVEAGTPYEQYF
TGCAGCGTTGAAGCCGGGACACCCTACGAGCAGTACTTC
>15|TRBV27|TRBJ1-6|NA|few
CASSFRQPRGSPLHF
TGTGCCAGCAGTTTTCGTCAGCCTCGCGGTTCACCCCTCCACTTT
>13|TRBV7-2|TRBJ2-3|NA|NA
CASSQGSTDTQYF
TGTGCCAGCAGCCAGGGATCCACAGATACGCAGTATTTT
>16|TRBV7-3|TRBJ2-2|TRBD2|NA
CASSYAGTIPTGELFF
TGTGCCAGCAGCTACGCCGGGACTATTCCCACCGGGGAGCTGTTTTTT
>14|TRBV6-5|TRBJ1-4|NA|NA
CASSYSQTNEKLFF
TGTGCCAGCAGTTACTCTCAGACTAATGAAAAACTGTTTTTT
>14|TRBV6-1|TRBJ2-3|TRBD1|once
CASSRTGGPDTQYF
TGTGCCAGCAGTCGGACAGGGGGGCCAGATACGCAGTATTTT
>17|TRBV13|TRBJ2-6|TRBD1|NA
CASSSGTGLSGANVLTF
TGTGCCAGCAGTTCCGGGACAGGGCTCTCTGGGGCCAACGTCCTGACTTTC
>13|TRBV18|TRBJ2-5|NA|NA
CASSPPSYETQYF
TGTGCCAGCTCACCACCCTCTTATGAGACCCAGTACTTC
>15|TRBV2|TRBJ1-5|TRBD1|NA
CASSPGTGINQPQHF
TGTGCCAGCAGTCCCGGGACAGGGATCAATCAGCCCCAGCATTTT
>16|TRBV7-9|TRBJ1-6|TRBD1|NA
CASSARDRGFGSPLHF
TGTGCCAGCAGCGCCCGGGACAGGGGGTTTGGTTCACCCCTCCACTTT
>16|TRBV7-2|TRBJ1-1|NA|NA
CASSLDAANMNTEAFF
TGTGCCAGCAGCTTAGACGCAGCGAACATGAACACTGAAGCTTTCTTT
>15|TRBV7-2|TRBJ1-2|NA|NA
CASSLVAPGNYGYTF
TGTGCCAGCAGCTTAGTAGCCCCAGGGAACTATGGCTACACCTTC
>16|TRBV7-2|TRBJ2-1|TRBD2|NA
CASSLDSSGGYNEQFF
TGTGCCAGCAGCTTAGATAGTAGCGGGGGTTACAATGAGCAGTTCTTC
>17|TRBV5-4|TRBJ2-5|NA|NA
CASSSSTQGGSRETQYF
TGTGCCAGCAGCTCCTCTACCCAGGGGGGAAGTAGAGAGACCCAGTACTTC
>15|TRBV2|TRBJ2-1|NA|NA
CASQGSTLMGGEQFF
TGTGCCAGCCAAGGGTCGACTCTAATGGGAGGTGAGCAGTTCTTC
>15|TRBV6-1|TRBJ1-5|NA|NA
CATGKQGNSNQPQHF
TGTGCCACCGGGAAACAGGGAAATAGCAATCAGCCCCAGCATTTT
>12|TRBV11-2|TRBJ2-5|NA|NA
CAGGGRQETQYF
TGTGCCGGGGGGGGCCGCCAAGAGACCCAGTACTTC
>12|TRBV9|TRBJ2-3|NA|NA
CASSPQLDTQYF
TGTGCCAGCAGCCCCCAGTTGGATACGCAGTATTTT